This TCR beta chain was profiled in a study of beta chain features in type 1 diabetes. Since all of the isolated RNA was reverse transcribed, expressed TCRB transcripts were what got sequenced. Data came from immunoSEQ multiplex PCR; TCRdb stores just in-frame clones and leaves some out. The sample consists of some 270,000 clones, approximately 14% of them appearing once. The CDR3 consists of 13 residues. Trimming removed 3 bases at V and 7 bases at J, with 14 bases between. Per the germline V gene, CDR1 is SGDLS and CDR2 is YYNGEE. Sequencing input: naive CD4+ T cells from blood. The receptor comes from a middle-aged woman in good health. This chain joins TRBV9 and TRBJ2-7; D uncertain. CDR3: CASSAQNTVEQYF. CDR3 DNA sequence: TGTGCCAGCAGCGCTCAAAATACGGTTGAGCAGTACTTC.